These 2 T cell receptor beta chains share one sample of origin, sequenced in a study of a mutant IDH1 vaccine in newly diagnosed glioma. Time point indicated: week 47, end of study. Mutant IDH1 20-mer peptide, at 300 ug, made up each vaccine dose, with topical imiquimod. Sequencing was performed with immunoSEQ multiplex PCR; in TCRdb, only in-frame clones are kept and a portion is missing. The sample includes some 87,000 clones, around four fifths seen only once; the top ten take under 6.5%. No antigen has been identified for these receptors. The sequences come from PBMCs, collected from a glioma patient whose treatment included an IDH1 peptide vaccine. The receptors stem from a man aged 40-49 years with glioma.

This sequence joins TRBV27 and TRBJ2-7; TRBD2 matches 7 bases. The CDR3 contains 14 residues. Germline assignment: CDR1 MNHEY and CDR2 SMNVEV (reference sequence). The trim removed 0 bases at V and 6 bases at J, leaving 5 bases unmatched. Here the CDR3 reads CASSLSWGRGEQYF. The CDR3 DNA reads TGTGCCAGCAGTTTATCTTGGGGGAGGGGCGAGCAGTACTTC.

This rearrangement joins TRBV28 to TRBJ2-2; TRBD2 matches at 8 bases. V was pared by 7 bases and J by 5 bases, with 9 bases of the junction left unmatched. CDR3 size: 15 residues. The germline CDR1 and CDR2 sequences are MDHEN and SYDVKM. CDR3 coding DNA: TGTGCCAGCAATTATCGGGAGGGCGGAACCGGGGAGCTGTTTTTT. Translated, it gives CASNYREGGTGELFF.